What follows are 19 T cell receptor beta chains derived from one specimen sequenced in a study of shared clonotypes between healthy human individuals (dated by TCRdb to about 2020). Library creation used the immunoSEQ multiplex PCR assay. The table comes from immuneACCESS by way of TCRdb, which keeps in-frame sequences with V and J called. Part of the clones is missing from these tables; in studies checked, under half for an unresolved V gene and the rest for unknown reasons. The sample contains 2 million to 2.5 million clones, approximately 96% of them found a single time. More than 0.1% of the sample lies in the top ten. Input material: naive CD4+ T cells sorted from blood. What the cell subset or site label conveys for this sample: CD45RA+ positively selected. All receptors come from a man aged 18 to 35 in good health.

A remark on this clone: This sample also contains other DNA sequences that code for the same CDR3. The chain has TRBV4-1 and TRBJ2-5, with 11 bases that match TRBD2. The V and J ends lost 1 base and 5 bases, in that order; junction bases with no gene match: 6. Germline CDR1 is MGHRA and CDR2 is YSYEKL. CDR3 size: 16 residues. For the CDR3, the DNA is TGCGCCAGCAGCCAAGGGTTAGCGGGAGGGCAGGAGACCCAGTACTTC. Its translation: CASSQGLAGGQETQYF.

As DNA, the CDR3 is TGCGCCAGCAGCCCCGGGACTAGCGGGGGGACCTTCCAAGAGACCCAGTACTTC. As protein: CASSPGTSGGTFQETQYF. The J gene is TRBJ2-5, the V gene TRBV5-1, with TRBD2 matching 15 bases. The junction had 8 bases not matched to a gene; V was cut back by 4 bases and J by 1 base. The CDR3 is made up of 18 amino acids. The germline gives CDR1 SGHRS, CDR2 YFSETQ. Full variable domain (missing parts from reference TRBV5-1 and TRBJ2-5): KAGVTQTPRYLIKTRGQQVTLSCSPISGHRSVSWYQQTPGQGLQFLFEYFSETQRNKGNFPGRFSGRQFSNSRSEMNVSTLELGDSALYLCASSPGTSGGTFQETQYFGPGTRLLVL.

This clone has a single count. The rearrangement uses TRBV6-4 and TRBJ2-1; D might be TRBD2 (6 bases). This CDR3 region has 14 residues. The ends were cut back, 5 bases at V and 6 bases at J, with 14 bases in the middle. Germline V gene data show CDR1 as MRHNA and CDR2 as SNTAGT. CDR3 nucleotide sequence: TGTGCCAGCAGTCCCGAGGGACTGTTCAATGAGCAGTTCTTC. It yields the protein CASSPEGLFNEQFF.

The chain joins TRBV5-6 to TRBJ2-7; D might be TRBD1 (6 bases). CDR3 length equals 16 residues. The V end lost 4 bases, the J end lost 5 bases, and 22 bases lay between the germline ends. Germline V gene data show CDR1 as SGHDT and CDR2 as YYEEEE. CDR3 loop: CASSRRVPRGRNEQYF. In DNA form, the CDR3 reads TGTGCCAGCAGCCGTCGGGTTCCCAGGGGCCGGAACGAGCAGTACTTC.

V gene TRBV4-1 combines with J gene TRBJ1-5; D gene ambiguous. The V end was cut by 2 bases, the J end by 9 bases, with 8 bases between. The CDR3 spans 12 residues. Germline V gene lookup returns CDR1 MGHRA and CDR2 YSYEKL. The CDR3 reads CASSQPQGPQHF. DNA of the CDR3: TGCGCCAGCAGCCAACCCCAAGGGCCCCAGCATTTT.

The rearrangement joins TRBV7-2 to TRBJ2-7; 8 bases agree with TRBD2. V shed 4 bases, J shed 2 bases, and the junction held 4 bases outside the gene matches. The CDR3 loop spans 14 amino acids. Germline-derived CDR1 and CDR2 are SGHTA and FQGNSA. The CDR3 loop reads CASSYSAGAYEQYF. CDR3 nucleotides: TGTGCCAGCAGCTACTCAGCGGGAGCCTACGAGCAGTACTTC. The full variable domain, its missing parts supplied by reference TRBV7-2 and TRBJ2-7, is GAGVSQSPSNKVTEKGKDVELRCDPISGHTALYWYRQSLGQGLEFLIYFQGNSAPDKSGLPSDRFSAERTGGSVSTLTIQRTQQEDSAVYLCASSYSAGAYEQYFGPGTRLTVT.

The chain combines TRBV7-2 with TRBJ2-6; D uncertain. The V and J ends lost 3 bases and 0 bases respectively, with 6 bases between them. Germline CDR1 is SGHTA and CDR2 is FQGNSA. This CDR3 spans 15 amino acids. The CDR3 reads CASSFKLSGANVLTF. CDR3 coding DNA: TGTGCCAGCAGCTTCAAGCTCTCTGGGGCCAACGTCCTGACTTTC.

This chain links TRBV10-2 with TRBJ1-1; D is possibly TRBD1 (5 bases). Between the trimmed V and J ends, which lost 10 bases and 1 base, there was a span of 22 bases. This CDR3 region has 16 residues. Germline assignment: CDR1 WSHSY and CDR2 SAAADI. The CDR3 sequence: CATLDTLRTKNTEAFF. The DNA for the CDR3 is TGCGCCACCTTAGACACCCTACGGACAAAGAACACTGAAGCTTTCTTT.

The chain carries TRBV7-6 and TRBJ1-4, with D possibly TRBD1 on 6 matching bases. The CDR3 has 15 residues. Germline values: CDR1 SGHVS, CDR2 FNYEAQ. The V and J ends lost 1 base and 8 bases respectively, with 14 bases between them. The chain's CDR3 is CASSLVWGQDEKLFF. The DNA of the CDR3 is TGTGCCAGCAGCTTAGTATGGGGGCAGGACGAAAAACTGTTTTTT.

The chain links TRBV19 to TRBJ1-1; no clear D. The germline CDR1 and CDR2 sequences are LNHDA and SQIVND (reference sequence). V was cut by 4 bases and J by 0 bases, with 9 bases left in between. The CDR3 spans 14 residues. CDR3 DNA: TGTGCCAGTAGTACCCGTGAAGTGAACACTGAAGCTTTCTTT. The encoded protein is CASSTREVNTEAFF.

This CDR3 is CASSLEQGGEQYF. For the CDR3, the DNA is TGTGCCAGCAGCTTAGAACAGGGAGGTGAGCAGTACTTC. The chain couples TRBV7-6 to TRBJ2-5, with D possibly being TRBD1 or TRBD2 (6 bases each). The CDR3 spans 13 residues. Germline V gene lookup returns CDR1 SGHVS and CDR2 FNYEAQ. The ends were cut back, 1 base at V and 11 bases at J, with 14 bases in the middle.

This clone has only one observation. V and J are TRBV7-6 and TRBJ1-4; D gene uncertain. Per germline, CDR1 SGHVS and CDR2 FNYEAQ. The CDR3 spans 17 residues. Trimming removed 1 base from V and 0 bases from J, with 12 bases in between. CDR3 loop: CASSLGQAWATNEKLFF. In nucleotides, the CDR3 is TGTGCCAGCAGCTTAGGGCAGGCTTGGGCAACTAATGAAAAACTGTTTTTT.

CDR3 amino acids: CASSILDRDGGANVLTF. The CDR3 DNA reads as TGTGCCAGTAGTATCCTCGACAGAGATGGAGGGGCCAACGTCCTGACTTTC. This rearrangement joins TRBV19 to TRBJ2-6; D might be TRBD1 (5 bases). This CDR3 has 17 amino acids. Deletions cut 3 bases from V and 4 bases from J, with 16 bases between. The germline V gene has CDR1 LNHDA and CDR2 SQIVND (reference sequence).

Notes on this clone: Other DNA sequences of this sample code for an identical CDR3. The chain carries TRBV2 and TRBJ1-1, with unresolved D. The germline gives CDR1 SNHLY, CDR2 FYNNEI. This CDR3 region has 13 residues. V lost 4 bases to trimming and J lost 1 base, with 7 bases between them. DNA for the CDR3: TGTGCCAGCAGTGGGGGAGAGAACACTGAAGCTTTCTTT. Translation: CASSGGENTEAFF.

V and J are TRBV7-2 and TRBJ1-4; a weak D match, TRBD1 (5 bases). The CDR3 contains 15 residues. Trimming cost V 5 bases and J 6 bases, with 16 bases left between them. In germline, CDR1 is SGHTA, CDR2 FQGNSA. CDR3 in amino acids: CASSRKIGGDEKLFF. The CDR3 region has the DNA TGTGCCAGCAGCCGTAAGATCGGGGGTGATGAAAAACTGTTTTTT.

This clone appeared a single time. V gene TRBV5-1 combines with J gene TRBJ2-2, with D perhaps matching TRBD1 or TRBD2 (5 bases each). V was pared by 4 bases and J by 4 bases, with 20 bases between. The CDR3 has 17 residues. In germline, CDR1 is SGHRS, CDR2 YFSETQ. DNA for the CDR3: TGCGCCAGCAGCGGAATCTGGGACCGCGGTTTCACCGGGGAGCTGTTTTTT. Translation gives CASSGIWDRGFTGELFF.

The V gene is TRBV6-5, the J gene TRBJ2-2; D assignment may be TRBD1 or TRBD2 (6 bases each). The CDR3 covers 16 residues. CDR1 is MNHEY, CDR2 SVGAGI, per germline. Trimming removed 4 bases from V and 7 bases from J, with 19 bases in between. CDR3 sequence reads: CASSLRRGGGNGELFF. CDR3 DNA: TGTGCCAGCAGTTTAAGACGCGGAGGGGGAAACGGGGAGCTGTTTTTT.

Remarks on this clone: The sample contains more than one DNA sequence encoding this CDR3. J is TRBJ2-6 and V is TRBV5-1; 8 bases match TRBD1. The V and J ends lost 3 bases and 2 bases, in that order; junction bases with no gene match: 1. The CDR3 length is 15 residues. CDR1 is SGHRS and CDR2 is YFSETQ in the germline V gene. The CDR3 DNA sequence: TGCGCCAGCAGCTCGACAGGGGCTGGGGCCAACGTCCTGACTTTC. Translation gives CASSSTGAGANVLTF.

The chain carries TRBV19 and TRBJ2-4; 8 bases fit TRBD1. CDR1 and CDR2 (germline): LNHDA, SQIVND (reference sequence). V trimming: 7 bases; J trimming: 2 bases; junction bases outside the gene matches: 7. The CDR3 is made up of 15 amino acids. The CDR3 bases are TGTGCCAGTACCGCAGGGGGCAGATCCAAAAACATTCAGTACTTC. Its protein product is CASTAGGRSKNIQYF.